These 11 T cell receptor beta chains came from one sample sequenced in a study of spatial heterogeneity in lung cancer. TCRdb re-called the 5' RACE reads through MiXCR, storing one row per CDR3 protein. The profile shows under 150,000 distinct CDR3 sequences, more than 10% of them singletons. Sample time point: blood at routine non-recurrence follow-up after resection. Sequencing was performed on whole RNA extracted from tumor and nontumor lung tissue, or from frozen PBMC, and the material was left unsorted. The sequencing used PBMCs, collected at follow-up. The receptors were sampled from a male donor with early-stage non-small cell lung cancer.

This clonotype came up many times. This chain connects TRBV10-3 to TRBJ2-5; the D is unclear. CDR3 length equals 13 residues. V was shortened by 3 bases and J by 5 bases, with 10 bases between the two germline ends. Looked up from germline, CDR1 is ENHRY and CDR2 is SYGVKD. DNA of the CDR3: TGTGCCATCAGTGAAAGGGCGACCGAGACCCAGTACTTC. It is translated as CAISERATETQYF.

This clonotype was seen more than once but under ten times. V usage is TRBV5-1 and J usage is TRBJ2-1; D not resolved. The CDR3 sequence is 12 residues long. Deletions cut 4 bases from V and 10 bases from J, with 12 bases between. Germline CDR1 and CDR2: SGHRS and YFSETQ. The CDR3 here is CASSQESAEQFF. Here the CDR3 DNA reads TGCGCCAGCAGCCAGGAAAGCGCCGAGCAGTTCTTC.

This clonotype occurred once. The chain is built from TRBV27 and TRBJ1-3; D is undetermined. The CDR3 is 13 residues long. Trimming took off 0 bases at V and 4 bases at J, with 4 bases between the two ends. Germline-derived CDR1 and CDR2 are MNHEY and SMNVEV (reference sequence). In DNA, the CDR3 is TGTGCCAGCAGTTTATCAGGGGGAAACACCATATATTTT. It encodes CASSLSGGNTIYF.

This clonotype was detected a few times. The genes are TRBV7-2 and TRBJ1-5; D gene unclear. CDR1 and CDR2 (germline): SGHTA, FQGNSA. V was clipped by 4 bases and J by 4 bases, with 11 bases between them. The CDR3 is 14 amino acids. CDR3 protein: CASSSTSINQPQHF. In DNA, the CDR3 is TGTGCCAGCAGCTCAACCAGTATTAATCAGCCCCAGCATTTT.

This clonotype was found many times. The chain employs TRBV29-1 and TRBJ2-1; 7 nucleotides align to TRBD2. The germline CDR1 and CDR2 sequences are SQVTM and ANQGSEA. The CDR3 spans 14 residues. The V gene end was trimmed by 7 bases and the J gene end by 5 bases; junction bases not matched to a gene: 11. The CDR3 DNA reads as TGCAGCGCCGTCCCAGCGGGAACTAACAATGAGCAGTTCTTC. It specifies CSAVPAGTNNEQFF.

This sequence joins TRBV6-2 or TRBV6-3 and TRBJ2-2; 10 bases match TRBD2. The CDR3 is made up of 16 amino acids. CDR1 is MNHEY and CDR2 is SVGEGT in the germline V gene. With 8 bases clipped from V and 7 bases from J, the junction kept 13 bases outside the gene matches. Here the CDR3 reads CASGPLSGGRRGELFF. The CDR3 DNA reads as TGTGCCAGCGGACCCCTTAGCGGGGGGCGTCGCGGGGAGCTGTTTTTT.

This clonotype was detected ten times or more. The genes are TRBV27 and TRBJ1-5; the D gene is possibly TRBD1 (5 bases). CDR1 and CDR2 from the germline V gene are MNHEY and SMNVEV (reference sequence). This CDR3 has 13 amino acids. Deletions cut 4 bases from V and 6 bases from J, with 10 bases between. CDR3 DNA sequence: TGTGCCAGCAGTTCCCAGGGTTTTCAGCCCCAGCATTTT. Translating gives CASSSQGFQPQHF.

The V and J genes are TRBV19 and TRBJ2-3, with D perhaps TRBD2 (7 bases). The CDR3 length is 20 residues. The V gene lost 3 bases and the J gene lost 0 bases, with 25 bases spanning the gap. CDR1 LNHDA and CDR2 SQIVND come from the germline V gene (reference sequence). The CDR3 here is CASSISLGGGTLTSTDTQYF. The CDR3 DNA follows: TGTGCCAGTAGTATTTCGCTCGGCGGGGGCACTCTTACTAGCACAGATACGCAGTATTTT. The complete variable domain, with remaining parts taken from reference TRBV19 and TRBJ2-3, reads DGGITQSPKYLFRKEGQNVTLSCEQNLNHDAMYWYRQDPGQGLRLIYYSQIVNDFQKGDIAEGYSVSREKKESFPLTVTSAQKNPTAFYLCASSISLGGGTLTSTDTQYFGPGTRLTVL.

This chain links TRBV10-3 with TRBJ2-1; 14 nucleotides agree with TRBD2. The CDR3 has 13 amino acids. CDR1 and CDR2 from the germline V gene are ENHRY and SYGVKD. J was trimmed by 10 bases and V by 10 bases; bases with no gene match: 6. CDR3 residues: CASRLAGGYEQFF. The CDR3, as DNA: TGTGCCAGCCGACTAGCGGGGGGGTACGAGCAGTTCTTC.

The rearrangement links TRBV9 to TRBJ2-5; D tentatively reads TRBD1 or TRBD2 (5 bases each). V lost 3 bases, J lost 2 bases, and 8 bases lay in between. The germline gives CDR1 SGDLS, CDR2 YYNGEE. The CDR3 length is 13 residues. CDR3 region: CASSAGPQETQYF. CDR3 DNA: TGTGCCAGCAGCGCGGGGCCGCAAGAGACCCAGTACTTC.

In this sample, this clonotype turned up a few times. This chain uses TRBV12-3 or TRBV12-4 with TRBJ1-1, with D unresolved. V lost 3 bases and J 5 bases, leaving 10 bases between the germline ends. This CDR3 is 13 amino acids long. CDR3 amino acids: CASSLVGVTEAFF. The DNA for the CDR3 is TGTGCCAGCAGTTTGGTGGGAGTGACTGAAGCTTTCTTT.